Judged by frequency, the clone carrying this T cell receptor (beta chain) is medium-sized. Its antigen remains unidentified. The data are from a study of T cell clusters in autoimmune cytopenias. Study-wide results and caveats: Physiological T cell clusters of healthy donors were apparently absent in primary autoimmune cytopenia patients. TRB repertoire shifts in secondary cytopenia and chronic lymphocytic leukemia mostly reflected lymphoma, not autoimmunity. Functional roles of the in silico T cell clusters still await experimental validation.

Germline CDR1 and CDR2: KGHDR and SFDVKD. The CDR3 consists of 15 residues. One tube held mixed TRB-A and TRB-B primer pools for touch-down PCR. TCRdb reprocessed the multiplex PCR reads; each CDR3 protein has one entry and no DNA is given. The sample is made up of about 4,000 distinct CDR3 sequences, and the top ten hold 16% of it. Tens of thousands of genome equivalents of blood DNA were amplified for TRB. This chain links TRBV24-1 with TRBJ2-2; TCRdb's assignment of TRBD1 cannot be checked, as there is no DNA. The sequence was obtained from a human donor with an autoimmune cytopenia or autoimmune hepatitis (not recorded which). The sample taken for sequencing was peripheral blood. The CDR3 loop reads CATSVGPGYTGELFF.